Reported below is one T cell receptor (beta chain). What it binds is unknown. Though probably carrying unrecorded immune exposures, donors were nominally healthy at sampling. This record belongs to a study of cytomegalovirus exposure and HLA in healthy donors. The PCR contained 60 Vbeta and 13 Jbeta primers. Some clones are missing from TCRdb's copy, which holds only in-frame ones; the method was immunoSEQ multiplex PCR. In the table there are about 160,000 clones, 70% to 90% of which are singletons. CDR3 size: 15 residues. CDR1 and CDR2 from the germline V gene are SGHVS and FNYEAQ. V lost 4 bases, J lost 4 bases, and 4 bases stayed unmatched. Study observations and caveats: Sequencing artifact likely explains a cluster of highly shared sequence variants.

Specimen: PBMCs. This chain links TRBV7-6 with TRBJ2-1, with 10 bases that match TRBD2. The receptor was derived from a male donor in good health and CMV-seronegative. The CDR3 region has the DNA TGTGCCAGCAGCTCGAGGACTAGCGGTTACAATGAGCAGTTCTTC. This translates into CASSSRTSGYNEQFF.